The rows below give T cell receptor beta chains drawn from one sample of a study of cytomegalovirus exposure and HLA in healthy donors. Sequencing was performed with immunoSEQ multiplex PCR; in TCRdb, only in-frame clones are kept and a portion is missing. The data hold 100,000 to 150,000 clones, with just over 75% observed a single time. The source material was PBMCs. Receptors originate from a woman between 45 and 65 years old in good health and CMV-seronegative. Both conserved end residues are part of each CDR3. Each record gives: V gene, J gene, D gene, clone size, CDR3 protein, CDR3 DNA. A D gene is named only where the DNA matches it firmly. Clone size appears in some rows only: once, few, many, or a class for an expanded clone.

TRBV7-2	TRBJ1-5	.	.	CASSLARGAQHF	TGTGCCAGCAGCTTAGCGCGGGGGGCCCAGCATTTT
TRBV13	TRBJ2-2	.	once	CASSLFNTGELFF	TGTGCCAGCAGCCTGTTTAACACCGGGGAGCTGTTTTTT
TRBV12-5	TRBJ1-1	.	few	CASGKDFQGGNTEAFF	TGTGCTAGTGGGAAAGACTTCCAAGGTGGGAACACTGAAGCTTTCTTT
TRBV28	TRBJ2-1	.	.	CATTASSYNEQFF	TGTGCCACCACGGCTAGCTCCTACAATGAGCAGTTCTTC
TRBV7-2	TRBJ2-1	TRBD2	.	CASRTSGIYEQFF	TGTGCCAGCAGGACTAGCGGGATCTATGAGCAGTTCTTC
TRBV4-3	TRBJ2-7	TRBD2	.	CASSQGLAGAYEQYF	TGCGCCAGCAGCCAAGGGCTAGCGGGAGCCTACGAGCAGTACTTC
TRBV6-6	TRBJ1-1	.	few	CASSTPDRAEAFF	TGTGCCAGCAGTACCCCGGACAGAGCTGAAGCTTTCTTT
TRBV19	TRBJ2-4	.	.	CASSIQLAKNIQYF	TGTGCCAGTAGTATACAACTAGCCAAAAACATTCAGTACTTC
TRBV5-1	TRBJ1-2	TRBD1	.	CASRDGQGRNYGYPF	TGCGCCAGCAGAGATGGACAGGGTAGGAACTATGGCTACCCCTTC
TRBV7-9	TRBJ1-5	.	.	CASSLIDQPQHF	TGTGCCAGCAGCCTCATAGATCAGCCCCAGCATTTT
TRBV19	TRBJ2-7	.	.	CATSPGGDPSYEQYF	TGTGCCACCAGCCCCGGCGGCGACCCCTCCTACGAGCAGTACTTC
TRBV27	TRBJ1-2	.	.	CASSDLTFSYGYTF	TGTGCCAGCTCTGATCTGACATTCTCCTATGGCTACACCTTC
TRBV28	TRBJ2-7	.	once	CASSLVQPPYEQYF	TGTGCCAGCAGTTTAGTACAGCCCCCCTACGAGCAGTACTTC
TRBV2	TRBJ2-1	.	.	CASSESVAGYEQFF	TGTGCCAGCAGTGAATCGGTGGCAGGTTATGAGCAGTTCTTC
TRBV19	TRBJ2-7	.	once	CASSGQTYEQYF	TGTGCCAGTAGTGGCCAAACCTACGAGCAGTACTTC
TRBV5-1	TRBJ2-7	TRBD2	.	CASSLTRTSGRNYEQYF	TGCGCCAGCAGCCTAACCCGGACTAGCGGGAGGAACTACGAGCAGTACTTC
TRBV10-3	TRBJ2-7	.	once	CAISESRPGIYEQYF	TGTGCCATCAGTGAGTCGAGGCCGGGGATCTACGAGCAGTACTTC
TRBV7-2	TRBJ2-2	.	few	CASSLGLVNTGELFF	TGTGCCAGCAGCTTAGGACTAGTGAACACCGGGGAGCTGTTTTTT
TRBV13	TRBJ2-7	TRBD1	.	CASSPRDRSGEQYF	TGTGCCAGCAGCCCCAGGGACAGGTCGGGGGAGCAGTACTTC
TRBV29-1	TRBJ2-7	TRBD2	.	CSVVTKRGGEQYF	TGCAGCGTTGTAACAAAGCGGGGGGGAGAGCAGTACTTC
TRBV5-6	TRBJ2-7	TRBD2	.	CASSLAGTSYEQYF	TGTGCCAGCAGCTTGGCCGGGACTAGCTACGAGCAGTACTTC
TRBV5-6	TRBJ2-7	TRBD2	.	CASSTLAGGAEQYF	TGTGCCAGCAGCACCCTAGCGGGAGGGGCCGAGCAGTACTTC
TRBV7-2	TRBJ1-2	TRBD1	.	CASSRDREFYGYTF	TGTGCCAGCAGCCGCGACAGGGAATTCTATGGCTACACCTTC
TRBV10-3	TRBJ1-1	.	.	CAITREGDTEAFF	TGTGCCATCACCAGGGAAGGGGACACTGAAGCTTTCTTT
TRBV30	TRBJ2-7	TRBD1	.	CAWNNRGSDEQYF	TGTGCCTGGAACAACAGGGGGTCCGACGAGCAGTACTTC
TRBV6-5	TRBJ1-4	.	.	CASRRDTYEKLFF	TGTGCCAGCCGTCGGGACACTTATGAAAAACTGTTTTTT
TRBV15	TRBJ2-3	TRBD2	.	CATSRGLAGGTDTQYF	TGTGCCACCAGCAGAGGACTAGCGGGAGGCACAGATACGCAGTATTTT
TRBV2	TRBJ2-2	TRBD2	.	CASSPGLVLDTGELFF	TGTGCCAGCAGCCCGGGACTAGTTTTGGACACCGGGGAGCTGTTTTTT
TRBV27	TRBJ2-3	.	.	CASSLSDPRTDTQYF	TGTGCCAGCAGTCTTTCAGACCCGCGGACAGATACGCAGTATTTT
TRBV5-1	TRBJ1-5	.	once	CASKTDSSSNQPQHF	TGCGCCAGCAAAACAGACAGCTCTAGCAATCAGCCCCAGCATTTT
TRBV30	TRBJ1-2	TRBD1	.	CAWGRDRVDYGYPF	TGTGCCTGGGGGAGGGACAGGGTGGACTATGGCTACCCCTTC
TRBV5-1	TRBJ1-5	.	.	CASKRTQTQGQPQHF	TGCGCCAGCAAAAGGACTCAGACCCAAGGGCAGCCCCAGCATTTT
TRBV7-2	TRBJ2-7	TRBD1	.	CASSLAILGQGQYF	TGTGCCAGCAGCTTAGCCATCTTAGGACAGGGTCAGTACTTC
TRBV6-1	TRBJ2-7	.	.	CASSEFGEQYF	TGTGCCAGCAGTGAATTCGGGGAGCAGTACTTC
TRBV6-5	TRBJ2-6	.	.	CASWGERVGANVLTF	TGTGCCAGCTGGGGGGAGAGGGTTGGGGCCAACGTCCTGACTTTC
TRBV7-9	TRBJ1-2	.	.	CASSPSNYGYTF	TGTGCCAGCAGCCCCTCGAACTATGGCTACACCTTC
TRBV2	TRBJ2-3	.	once	CASSAPRADTQYF	TGTGCCAGCAGTGCCCCCCGGGCAGATACGCAGTATTTT
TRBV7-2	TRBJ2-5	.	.	CASGEPQYF	TGTGCCAGCGGGGAGCCCCAGTACTTC
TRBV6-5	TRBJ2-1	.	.	CASSDSSYNEQFF	TGTGCCAGCAGTGACAGCTCCTACAATGAGCAGTTCTTC
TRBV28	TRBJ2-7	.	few	CASSPGGSGGTCHF	TGTGCCAGCAGTCCGGGGGGTTCGGGCGGGACATGTCACTTC
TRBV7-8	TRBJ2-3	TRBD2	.	CASSRRLAGDTQYF	TGTGCCAGCAGTCGACGACTAGCGGGAGATACGCAGTATTTT
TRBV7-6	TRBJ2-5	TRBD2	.	CASSSGLPQETQYF	TGTGCCAGCAGCTCGGGACTACCGCAAGAGACCCAGTACTTC
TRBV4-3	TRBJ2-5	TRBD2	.	CASSQGLAGVETQYF	TGCGCCAGCAGCCAGGGACTAGCGGGAGTAGAGACCCAGTACTTC
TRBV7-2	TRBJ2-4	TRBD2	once	CASSKVGTAGGENIQYF	TGTGCCAGCAGCAAAGTGGGGACAGCGGGAGGGGAAAACATTCAGTACTTC
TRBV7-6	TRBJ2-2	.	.	CATSRMGPTGELFF	TGTGCCACTTCGAGGATGGGTCCCACCGGGGAGCTGTTTTTT
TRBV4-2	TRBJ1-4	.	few	CASSQTVGGVSEKLFF	TGTGCCAGCAGCCAGACGGTTGGGGGCGTCAGCGAAAAACTGTTTTTT
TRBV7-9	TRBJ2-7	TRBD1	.	CASSLGQGNDEQYF	TGTGCCAGCAGCCTAGGACAGGGGAATGACGAGCAGTACTTC
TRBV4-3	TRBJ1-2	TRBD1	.	CASSQPRGANYGYTF	TGCGCCAGCAGCCAACCCAGGGGGGCTAACTATGGCTACACCTTC
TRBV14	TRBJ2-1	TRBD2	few	CASSQELAGPNEQFF	TGTGCCAGCAGCCAAGAACTAGCGGGGCCCAATGAGCAGTTCTTC
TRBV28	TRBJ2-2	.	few	CASGGGGRVSTGELFF	TGTGCCAGCGGAGGGGGGGGCCGAGTGAGCACCGGGGAGCTGTTTTTT
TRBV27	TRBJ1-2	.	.	CASSRGSLLYGYTF	TGTGCCAGCAGTAGGGGAAGCCTTCTCTATGGCTACACCTTC